This T cell receptor (beta chain) was obtained from a study of OX40 agonist ivuxolimab in advanced cancers. Study background: The patients received agonistic anti-OX40 (CD134) antibody ivuxolimab. The diagnoses of dose-escalation patients were hepatocellular carcinoma, melanoma, renal cell or head and neck cancer.

Only in-frame clones appear in the TCRdb table, and some are missing; sequencing was by immunoSEQ multiplex PCR. The table shows tens of thousands of clones, with about 91% occurring only once. In this sample, this clone turned up once. Antigen specificity is unknown. The same CDR3 arises from other DNA sequences in this sample as well. Overall study findings and caveats: Clonal expansion from baseline to week 6 occurred in both CD4+ and CD8+ T cells. Part of the nonresponder group also had normalized T-cell clonal expansion that was low.

V shed 4 bases and J shed 5 bases, with 12 bases lying between them. The germline V gene has CDR1 SGDLS and CDR2 YYNGEE. This CDR3 is built from 13 residues. The chain recombines TRBV9 with TRBJ1-1; D is unresolved. This clonotype was obtained from an adult with an advanced solid tumor such as melanoma, head and neck, liver or kidney cancer. This specimen consisted of CD4+ or CD8+ T cells sorted from blood, obtained in a trial of the OX40 agonist ivuxolimab. DNA of the CDR3: TGTGCCAGCAGCTGGGAGGGTGGTACTGAAGCTTTCTTT. Translating gives CASSWEGGTEAFF.